This T cell receptor beta chain was sequenced for a study of shared clonotypes between healthy human individuals. Study observations and caveats: Sharing across four donors was highest in naive CD4 (around 5%) and lowest in memory CD8 (roughly 0.4%). Generation probability values for non-shared clonotypes were lower than those for clonotypes shared by all four donors.

Sorted-subset replicate PCR reactions were performed with approximately 190 ng DNA, corresponding to roughly 30,000 T cell genomes. Measured with immunoSEQ multiplex PCR; TCRdb has only the in-frame clones, and not every one. This table has some 1.5 million clones, around 95% appearing once. Everyone who donated was a Caucasian adult who lived in Nashville, Tennessee. Concerning this clone: The target antigen is unknown.

The CDR3 totals 15 residues. The junction had 4 bases not matched to a gene; V was cut back by 6 bases and J by 0 bases. CDR1 WSHSY and CDR2 SAAADI come from the germline V gene. The material sequenced was naive CD4+ T cells sorted from blood. Documented subset: CD45RA+ positively selected. This TCR derives from a man aged 30 to 45 in good health. The chain is built from TRBV10-2 and TRBJ2-2, with 7 bases that match TRBD1. CDR3 nucleotides: TGCGCCAGCAGAGAGACAGGGACGAACACCGGGGAGCTGTTTTTT. It is translated as CASRETGTNTGELFF.